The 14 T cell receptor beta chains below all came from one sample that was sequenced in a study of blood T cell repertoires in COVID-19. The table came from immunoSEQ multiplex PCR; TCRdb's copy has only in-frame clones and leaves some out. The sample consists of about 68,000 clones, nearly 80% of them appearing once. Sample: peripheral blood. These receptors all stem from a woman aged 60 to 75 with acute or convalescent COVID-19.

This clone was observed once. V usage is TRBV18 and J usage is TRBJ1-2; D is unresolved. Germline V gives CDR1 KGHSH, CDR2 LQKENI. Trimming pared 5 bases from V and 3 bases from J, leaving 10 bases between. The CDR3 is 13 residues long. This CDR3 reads CASSEDSHYGYTF. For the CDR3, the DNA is TGTGCCAGCTCAGAGGACTCCCACTATGGCTACACCTTC.

CDR3 coding DNA: TGTGCCAGCCGTCCTCGGAGCGGGGGGGCCCACGAGCAGTACTTC. It is translated as CASRPRSGGAHEQYF. V gene TRBV6-5 combines with J gene TRBJ2-7; 10 bases are shared with TRBD2. CDR1 and CDR2 from the germline V gene are MNHEY and SVGAGI. V lost 8 bases and J lost 5; bases outside the gene matches: 12. The CDR3 loop spans 15 amino acids.

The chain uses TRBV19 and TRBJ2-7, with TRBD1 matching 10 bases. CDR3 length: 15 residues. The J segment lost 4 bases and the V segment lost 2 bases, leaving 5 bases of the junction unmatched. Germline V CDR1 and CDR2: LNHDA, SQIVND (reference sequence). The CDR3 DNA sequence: TGTGCCAGTAGTATAAGGGACAGGGGAGAGTACGAGCAGTACTTC. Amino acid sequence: CASSIRDRGEYEQYF.

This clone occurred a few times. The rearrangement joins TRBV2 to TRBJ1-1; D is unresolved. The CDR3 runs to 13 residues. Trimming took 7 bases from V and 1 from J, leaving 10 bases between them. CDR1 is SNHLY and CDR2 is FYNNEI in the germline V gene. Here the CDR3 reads CASKLQPNTEAFF. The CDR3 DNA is TGTGCCAGCAAGTTACAGCCGAACACTGAAGCTTTCTTT.

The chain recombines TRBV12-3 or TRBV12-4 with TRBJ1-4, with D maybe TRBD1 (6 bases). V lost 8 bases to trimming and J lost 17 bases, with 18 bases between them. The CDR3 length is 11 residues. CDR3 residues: CASFFGQLGFF. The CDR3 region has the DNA TGTGCCAGCTTTTTCGGACAGCTGGGTTTTTTT.

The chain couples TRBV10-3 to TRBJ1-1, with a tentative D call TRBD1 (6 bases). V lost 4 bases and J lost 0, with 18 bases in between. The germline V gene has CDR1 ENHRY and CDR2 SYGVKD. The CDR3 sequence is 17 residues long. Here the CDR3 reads CAISATGSTEMNTEAFF. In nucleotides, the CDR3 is TGTGCCATCAGTGCAACAGGGAGTACAGAAATGAACACTGAAGCTTTCTTT.

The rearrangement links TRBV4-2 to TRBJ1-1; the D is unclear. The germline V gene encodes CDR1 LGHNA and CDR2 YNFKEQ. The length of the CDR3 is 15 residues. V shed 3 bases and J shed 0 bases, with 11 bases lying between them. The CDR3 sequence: CASSQVTELNTEAFF. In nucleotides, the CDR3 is TGTGCCAGCAGCCAGGTAACCGAGTTGAACACTGAAGCTTTCTTT.

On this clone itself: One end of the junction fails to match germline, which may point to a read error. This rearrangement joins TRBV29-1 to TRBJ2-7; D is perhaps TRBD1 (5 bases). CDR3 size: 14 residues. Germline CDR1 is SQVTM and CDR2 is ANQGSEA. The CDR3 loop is CSAEDQQDTYEQYF. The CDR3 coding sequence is TGCAGCGCTGAAGATCAACAGGACACCTACGAGCAGTACTTC.

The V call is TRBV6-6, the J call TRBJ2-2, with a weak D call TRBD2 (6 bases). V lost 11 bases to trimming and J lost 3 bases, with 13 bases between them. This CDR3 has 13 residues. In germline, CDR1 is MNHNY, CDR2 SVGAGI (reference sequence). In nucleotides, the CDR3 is TGTGCCTCAGGGAGGACGGACACCGGGGAGCTGTTTTTT. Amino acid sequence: CASGRTDTGELFF.

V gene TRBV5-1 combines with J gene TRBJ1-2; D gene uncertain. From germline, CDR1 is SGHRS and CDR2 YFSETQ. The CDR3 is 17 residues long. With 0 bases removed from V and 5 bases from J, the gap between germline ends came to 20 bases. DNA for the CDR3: TGCGCCAGCAGCTTGGCCCCCGGCCGTCATGGGGAGTATGGCTACACCTTC. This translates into CASSLAPGRHGEYGYTF.

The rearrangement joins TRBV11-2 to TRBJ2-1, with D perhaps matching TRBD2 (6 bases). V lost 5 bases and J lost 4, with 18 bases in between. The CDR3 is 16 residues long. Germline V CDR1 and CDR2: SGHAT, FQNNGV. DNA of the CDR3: TGTGCCAGCAGCCCGGTACTAGCACCCCCGTACAATGAGCAGTTCTTC. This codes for CASSPVLAPPYNEQFF.

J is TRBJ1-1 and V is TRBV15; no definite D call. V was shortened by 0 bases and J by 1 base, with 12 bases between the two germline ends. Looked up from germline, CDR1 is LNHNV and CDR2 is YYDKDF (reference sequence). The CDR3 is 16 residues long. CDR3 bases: TGTGCCACCAGCAGAGATGACGGCTACAGGAACACTGAAGCTTTCTTT. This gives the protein CATSRDDGYRNTEAFF.

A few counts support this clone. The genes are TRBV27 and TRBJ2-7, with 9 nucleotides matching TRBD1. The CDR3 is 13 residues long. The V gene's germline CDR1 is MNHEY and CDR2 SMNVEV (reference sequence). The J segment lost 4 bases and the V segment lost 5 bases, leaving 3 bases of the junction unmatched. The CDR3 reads CASSHGQGYEQYF. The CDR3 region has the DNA TGTGCCAGCAGTCATGGACAGGGGTACGAGCAGTACTTC.

The CDR3 region has the DNA TGTGCCAGCAGCGAGGGACACACGTCTGCTTTCTTT. Encoded protein: CASSEGHTSAFF. The chain carries TRBV5-4 and TRBJ1-1; tentatively, D is TRBD1 (6 bases). The CDR3 is 12 amino acids. Between the trimmed V and J ends, which lost 4 bases and 11 bases, there was a span of 15 bases. Germline V gene lookup returns CDR1 SGHNT and CDR2 YYREEE (reference sequence).